The rows below give T cell receptor beta chains drawn from one sample of a study of T cells after yellow fever vaccination. TCRdb reprocessed the 5' RACE reads via MiXCR and lists one record per CDR3 protein. The sample has under 150,000 distinct CDR3 sequences, more than 6% seen once; the top ten hold roughly 0.73%. Source: CD4+ T cells sorted from PBMCs, taken 5 days after the yellow fever booster vaccination. These receptors were taken from a man aged 30 to 39 who received the YFV17D yellow fever vaccine. Both conserved end residues are part of each CDR3. Fields, in order: D gene, V gene, J gene, clone size, CDR3 protein, CDR3 DNA. D genes are given only for firm matches. Not every row has a clone size; where given, it reads once, few, many or a size class.

-	TRBV7-2	TRBJ2-3	many	CASSLGFTDTQYF	TGTGCCAGCAGCCTCGGGTTCACAGATACGCAGTATTTT
-	TRBV27	TRBJ2-2	many	CASSRRRLDTGELFF	TGTGCCAGCAGCCGCAGGCGATTGGACACCGGGGAGCTGTTTTTT
-	TRBV13	TRBJ2-5	many	CASSVGGGETQYF	TGTGCCAGCAGCGTTGGGGGAGGCGAGACCCAGTACTTC
TRBD1	TRBV20-1	TRBJ1-6	-	CSARDSGTDISPLHF	TGCAGTGCTAGAGATTCCGGGACAGATATATCACCCCTCCACTTT
-	TRBV7-8	TRBJ2-7	many	CASSLSPSENEQYF	TGTGCCAGCAGCTTATCTCCTAGCGAGAACGAGCAGTACTTC
TRBD1	TRBV5-1	TRBJ1-1	-	CASSIDRGNTGAFF	TGCGCCAGCAGCATCGACAGGGGTAACACTGGAGCTTTCTTT
-	TRBV7-6	TRBJ2-2	many	CASSQGPESRRELFF	TGTGCCAGCAGCCAGGGGCCAGAGAGTCGTCGGGAGCTGTTTTTT
-	TRBV11-2	TRBJ2-6	-	CASRTVGGTPVLTF	TGTGCCAGCAGGACCGTAGGCGGGACTCCCGTCCTGACTTTC
-	TRBV23-1	TRBJ2-2	many	CASSQSLLNTGELFF	TGCGCCAGCAGTCAATCTCTGCTGAACACCGGGGAGCTGTTTTTT
-	TRBV3-1	TRBJ2-3	many	CASSHDSYTDTQYF	TGTGCCAGCAGCCACGACAGTTACACAGATACGCAGTATTTT
TRBD2	TRBV7-2	TRBJ2-1	many	CASSSQGTSGDNEQFF	TGTGCCAGCAGCTCACAAGGGACTAGCGGGGACAATGAGCAGTTCTTC
-	TRBV5-1	TRBJ2-1	many	CASSPTGIGGYNEQFF	TGCGCCAGCAGCCCCACAGGGATTGGGGGGTACAATGAGCAGTTCTTC
-	TRBV7-6	TRBJ1-2	many	CASSLGQRRGYTF	TGTGCCAGCAGCTTAGGACAGAGAAGAGGCTACACCTTC
-	TRBV7-2	TRBJ2-3	many	CASSLGGLSGTDTQYF	TGTGCCAGCAGCTTAGGGGGGCTTTCTGGCACAGATACGCAGTATTTT
-	TRBV28	TRBJ2-6	-	CASSPPTRGGAGASVLTF	TGTGCCAGCAGTCCGCCGACTAGAGGGGGGGCTGGGGCCAGCGTCCTGACTTTC
-	TRBV3-1	TRBJ2-3	-	CASTQIGASTDTQYF	TGTGCCAGCACACAAATTGGAGCGTCCACAGATACGCAGTATTTT
-	TRBV18	TRBJ2-7	many	CASSPGEEQYF	TGTGCCAGCTCACCAGGGGAGGAGCAGTACTTC
TRBD1	TRBV20-1	TRBJ1-1	many	CSAPGTGYRNEAFF	TGCAGTGCTCCCGGGACAGGGTACAGAAATGAAGCTTTCTTT
TRBD1	TRBV18	TRBJ2-3	-	CASSWTGGDTDTQYF	TGTGCCAGCTCCTGGACAGGGGGCGACACAGATACGCAGTATTTT
-	TRBV4-2	TRBJ2-7	many	CASSQDTDTDYEQYF	TGTGCCAGCAGCCAAGATACGGACACAGACTACGAGCAGTACTTC
-	TRBV20-1	TRBJ2-7	many	CSARGPSYEQYF	TGCAGTGCTAGGGGTCCCTCCTACGAGCAGTACTTC
TRBD2	TRBV5-4	TRBJ2-5	many	CASAVVAGGQETQYF	TGTGCCAGCGCGGTGGTAGCGGGGGGACAAGAGACCCAGTACTTC
TRBD2	TRBV24-1	TRBJ2-1	many	CATSARGGHRVDEQFF	TGTGCCACCAGCGCTCGGGGGGGACACCGGGTGGATGAGCAGTTCTTC
-	TRBV5-8	TRBJ1-1	many	CASSSTLGSEAFF	TGTGCCAGCAGCTCTACATTGGGGTCTGAAGCTTTCTTT
-	TRBV7-2	TRBJ2-2	many	CASSLDPNTGELFF	TGTGCCAGCAGCTTAGACCCGAACACCGGGGAGCTGTTTTTT
-	TRBV11-2	TRBJ2-1	many	CASSFDYINNEQFF	TGTGCCAGCAGCTTTGACTACATTAACAATGAGCAGTTCTTC
-	TRBV7-4	TRBJ2-3	many	CASSSGVGNRTDTQYF	TGTGCCAGCAGCTCAGGGGTGGGGAACCGCACAGATACGCAGTATTTT
-	TRBV7-3	TRBJ2-1	many	CASSLGPLQYNEQFF	TGTGCCAGCAGCTTGGGACCACTACAATACAATGAGCAGTTCTTC
-	TRBV2	TRBJ2-2	many	CASSAGSGELFF	TGTGCCAGCAGCGCGGGGTCTGGGGAGCTGTTTTTT
-	TRBV10-3	TRBJ1-1	many	CAITNRDLNTEAFF	TGTGCCATCACCAACAGGGATTTGAACACTGAAGCTTTCTTT
-	TRBV18	TRBJ2-1	-	CASSPPQGGSVTYNEQFF	TGTGCCAGCTCACCACCGCAGGGGGGTAGCGTCACCTACAATGAGCAGTTCTTC
TRBD2	TRBV20-1	TRBJ2-7	few	CSAGRLAGGYEQYF	TGCAGTGCTGGACGACTAGCGGGAGGTTACGAGCAGTACTTC
TRBD1	TRBV5-1	TRBJ2-1	many	CASRGRQGYNNEQFF	TGCGCCAGCAGGGGTCGACAGGGGTACAACAATGAGCAGTTCTTC
-	TRBV6-5	TRBJ2-4	many	CASTPTSISKNIQYF	TGTGCCAGCACGCCCACTAGCATCTCCAAAAACATTCAGTACTTC
TRBD1	TRBV5-1	TRBJ2-7	many	CASSSAPTGNDEQYF	TGCGCCAGCAGCTCCGCTCCGACAGGGAACGACGAGCAGTACTTC
TRBD1	TRBV19	TRBJ1-1	-	CASSISQGVRSTEAFF	TGTGCCAGTAGTATCAGTCAGGGGGTCCGGAGCACTGAAGCTTTCTTT
TRBD1	TRBV20-1	TRBJ1-5	many	CSARVGGQAQHF	TGCAGTGCTAGAGTGGGGGGACAGGCCCAGCATTTT
TRBD2	TRBV12-3/TRBV12-4	TRBJ2-2	few	CASSPWGSGKTGELFF	TGTGCCAGCAGCCCCTGGGGAAGCGGGAAGACCGGGGAGCTGTTTTTT
TRBD2	TRBV19	TRBJ2-2	many	CASRPLAANTGELFF	TGTGCCAGTAGACCACTAGCGGCGAACACCGGGGAGCTGTTTTTT
TRBD2	TRBV9	TRBJ2-3	many	CASSVNLLSGGPTDTQYF	TGTGCCAGCAGCGTAAACCTTTTATCGGGAGGGCCTACAGATACGCAGTATTTT
TRBD2	TRBV4-2	TRBJ2-3	many	CASSQEPSGSGGSDTQYF	TGTGCCAGCAGCCAAGAGCCTAGCGGGAGTGGTGGTTCGGATACGCAGTATTTT
-	TRBV2	TRBJ2-5	many	CASKRVGETQYF	TGTGCCAGCAAACGGGTCGGAGAGACCCAGTACTTC
-	TRBV7-9	TRBJ2-5	many	CASRFKGGGETQYF	TGTGCCAGCAGATTCAAGGGGGGCGGAGAGACCCAGTACTTC
-	TRBV6-1	TRBJ2-5	many	CASTGQSLQETQYF	TGTGCCAGTACCGGACAAAGCCTTCAAGAGACCCAGTACTTC
-	TRBV7-2	TRBJ2-7	many	CASSSSQLYEQYF	TGTGCCAGCAGCTCAAGCCAGCTCTACGAGCAGTACTTC
TRBD1	TRBV18	TRBJ2-1	-	CASSPPVAQGVYNEQFF	TGTGCCAGCTCACCACCGGTGGCCCAGGGGGTTTACAATGAGCAGTTCTTC
TRBD1	TRBV29-1	TRBJ1-5	many	CSVLLDRSSNQPQHF	TGCAGCGTTCTCTTGGACAGGTCGAGCAATCAGCCCCAGCATTTT
TRBD2	TRBV20-1	TRBJ2-2	few	CSASRTSGLTGELFF	TGCAGTGCTAGCCGGACTAGCGGTCTTACCGGGGAGCTGTTTTTT
-	TRBV5-1	TRBJ2-1	many	CASSLRAGSYNEQFF	TGCGCCAGCAGCTTGCGGGCAGGCTCCTACAATGAGCAGTTCTTC
-	TRBV5-1	TRBJ2-7	many	CASSPGQVAYEQYF	TGCGCCAGCAGCCCCGGACAAGTGGCCTACGAGCAGTACTTC
-	TRBV28	TRBJ1-6	many	CASTYPGAGLSPLHF	TGTGCCAGCACTTATCCGGGGGCCGGTTTGTCACCCCTCCACTTT
TRBD2	TRBV20-1	TRBJ2-1	-	CSARVLRAGEVWTSEQFF	TGCAGTGCTCGAGTTCTAAGGGCGGGAGAGGTTTGGACGAGCGAGCAGTTCTTC